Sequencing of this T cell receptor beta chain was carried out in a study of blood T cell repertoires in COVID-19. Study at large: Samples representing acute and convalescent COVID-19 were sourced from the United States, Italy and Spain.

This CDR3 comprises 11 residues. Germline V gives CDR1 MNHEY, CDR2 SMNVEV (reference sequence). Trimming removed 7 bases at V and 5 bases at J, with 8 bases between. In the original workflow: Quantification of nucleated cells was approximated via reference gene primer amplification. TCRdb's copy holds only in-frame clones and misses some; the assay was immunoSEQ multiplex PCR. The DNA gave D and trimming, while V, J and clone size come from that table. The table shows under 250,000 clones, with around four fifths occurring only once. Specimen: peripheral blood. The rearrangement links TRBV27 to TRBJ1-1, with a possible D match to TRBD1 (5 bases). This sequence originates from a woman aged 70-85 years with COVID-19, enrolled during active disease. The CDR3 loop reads CASTKGTEAFF. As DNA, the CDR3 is TGTGCCAGCACTAAGGGGACTGAAGCTTTCTTT.